This is a list of T cell receptor beta chains from one sample in a study. TCRdb processed the RT-PCR reads anew with MiXCR; each CDR3 protein has one entry. The repertoire has hundreds of thousands of distinct CDR3 sequences, 13% to 15% of them found once; the top ten carry 3% to 4.5%. The material sequenced was memory CD4+ T cells from blood. All receptors derive from a female donor in good health, serving as a healthy control. Each CDR3 is given with its conserved first and last residue. A D gene is named only where the DNA matches it firmly. Size is stated for part of the rows, as once, few or many counts, or as a class when the clone is expanded.

v_gene	j_gene	abundance	d_gene	CDR3nt	CDR3aa
TRBV6-6	TRBJ1-5	few	-	TGTGCCAGCAGTTACGGGGCAGATAGCAATCAGCCCCAGCATTTT	CASSYGADSNQPQHF
TRBV4-1	TRBJ1-5	few	-	TGCGCCAGCAGCCTCAAAAGGGACGGCAATCAGCCCCAGCATTTT	CASSLKRDGNQPQHF
TRBV20-1	TRBJ2-1	many	TRBD1	TGCAGTGCTAGGAATACAGGGGGCGCGGGGGATGAGCAGTTCTTC	CSARNTGGAGDEQFF
TRBV10-3	TRBJ1-2	many	TRBD1	TGTGCCATCAGTGACGGAGGGGGCAGAAATTATGATGGCTACACCTTC	CAISDGGGRNYDGYTF
TRBV18	TRBJ2-2	-	-	TGTGCCAGCTCACCCCTGTCTCCCACCGGGGAGCTGTTTTTT	CASSPLSPTGELFF
TRBV30	TRBJ1-2	-	-	TGTGCCTGGAGTACGGGTCTTAGCTATGGCTACACCTTC	CAWSTGLSYGYTF
TRBV7-2	TRBJ2-7	few	-	TGTGCCAGCAGCCCTAGCTTGGGGGGTAGGGTTTACGAGCAGTACTTC	CASSPSLGGRVYEQYF
TRBV25-1	TRBJ1-2	many	-	TGTGCCAGCAGTGTGGATAACAGGCCCAGTGGCTACACCTTC	CASSVDNRPSGYTF
TRBV25-1	TRBJ2-6	many	-	TGTGCCAGCAGTGAATTGGATGGCCGGTCAGGGGCCAACGTCCTGACTTTC	CASSELDGRSGANVLTF
TRBV6-1	TRBJ1-5	-	-	TGTGCCAGCAGGCTCGACCCCAATCGGCCCCAGCATTTT	CASRLDPNRPQHF
TRBV3-1	TRBJ2-1	-	-	TGTGCCAGCAGCCAAAGTAGGGTTGACTACAATGAGCAGTTCTTC	CASSQSRVDYNEQFF
TRBV12-3/TRBV12-4	TRBJ1-2	-	TRBD1	TGTGCCAGCAGTCTGGGACAGGGACGAGTAAAGGGCTACACCTTC	CASSLGQGRVKGYTF